One sample yielded the 13 T cell receptor beta chains listed below, sequenced in a study of blood T cells in healthy people across ages. For the second PCR, which ran for about 7 to 11 cycles, a sample-barcoded 5' primer and a J-beta primer mix were used. MiXCR was run by TCRdb on the 5' RACE reads, yielding one entry per CDR3 protein. The sample lists 780,000 or so distinct CDR3 sequences; 40% to 65% were seen once. Sequences were obtained from blood. Source of these receptors: an elderly man in good health.

J is TRBJ2-1 and V is TRBV27, with 7 nucleotides matching TRBD1. The ends lost 6 bases at V and 1 base at J; junction bases unmatched: 9. The CDR3 is 16 residues long. Germline CDR1 reads MNHEY; CDR2 reads SMNVEV (reference sequence). CDR3 region: CASSPTGWASYNEQFF. CDR3 in DNA: TGTGCCAGCAGCCCGACAGGGTGGGCGTCCTACAATGAGCAGTTCTTC.

This clonotype appeared a few times. The chain has TRBV6-1 and TRBJ2-3; maybe TRBD1 (6 bases). Deletions cut 1 base from V and 0 bases from J, with 8 bases between. The germline V gene encodes CDR1 MNHNS and CDR2 SASEGT. The CDR3 length is 15 residues. DNA of the CDR3: TGTGCCAGCAGTGAAGACAGGGTTAGCACAGATACGCAGTATTTT. Its protein is CASSEDRVSTDTQYF.

As to this clonotype: Relative to the germline gene, one junction end is altered; a read error may explain this. This chain joins TRBV4-2 and TRBJ2-7; possibly TRBD2 for D (6 bases). Germline lookup yields CDR1 LGHNA and CDR2 YNFKEQ. The CDR3 length is 17 residues. The DNA for the CDR3 is TGTGCCAGCAGTGGAGGGCGTACCGGGACCCTCACCTACGGGCAGTACTTC. Residues: CASSGGRTGTLTYGQYF.

The genes are TRBV20-1 and TRBJ2-1, with D possibly being TRBD1 (6 bases). Germline values: CDR1 DFQATT, CDR2 SNEGSKA (reference sequence). This CDR3 is built from 14 residues. Trimming cost V 3 bases and J 7 bases, with 16 bases left between them. The CDR3: CSASKGQGMNEQFF. The CDR3 nucleotides read TGCAGTGCTAGTAAAGGGCAGGGGATGAATGAGCAGTTCTTC.

This chain uses TRBV6-5 with TRBJ2-4; TRBD2 matches 11 bases. The germline CDR1 and CDR2 sequences are MNHEY and SVGAGI. The length of the CDR3 is 17 residues. With 0 bases clipped from V and 13 bases from J, the junction kept 14 bases outside the gene matches. CDR3 amino acids: CASSYSNGLAGGDEQYF. DNA of the CDR3: TGTGCCAGCAGTTACTCGAATGGTCTAGCGGGAGGCGATGAGCAGTACTTC.

The J gene is TRBJ2-3, the V gene TRBV5-1; TRBD2 matches 14 bases. The V gene end was trimmed by 4 bases and the J gene end by 14 bases; junction bases not matched to a gene: 18. The CDR3 length is 17 residues. The V gene's germline CDR1 is SGHRS and CDR2 YFSETQ. The CDR3 DNA reads TGCGCCAGCAGCCCACCGGGACTAGCGGGAGAACACAGATACGCGTATTTT. Amino acid sequence: CASSPPGLAGEHRYAYF.

V usage is TRBV12-3 or TRBV12-4 and J usage is TRBJ2-3; D call uncertain. V was cut by 5 bases and J by 6 bases, with 6 bases left in between. CDR3 length equals 11 residues. The CDR3, as DNA: TGTGCCAGCAGTACTGGGGATACGCAGTATTTT. This sequence encodes CASSTGDTQYF.

V gene TRBV20-1 combines with J gene TRBJ2-1, with 11 positions matching TRBD2. The CDR3 length is 15 residues. CDR1 is DFQATT and CDR2 is SNEGSKA in the germline V gene (reference sequence). The V and J ends lost 8 bases and 6 bases, in that order; junction bases with no gene match: 12. The CDR3 nucleotides are TGCAGTCTCTCCTCGCACCTAGCGGGAGGCAATGAGCAGTTCTTC. It is translated as CSLSSHLAGGNEQFF.

The CDR3 sequence: CSAQGVAGDTQYF. The DNA of the CDR3 is TGCAGTGCTCAGGGGGTAGCAGGAGATACGCAGTATTTT. The chain couples TRBV20-1 to TRBJ2-3; TRBD1 matches 7 bases. CDR1 is DFQATT and CDR2 is SNEGSKA in the germline V gene (reference sequence). CDR3 length equals 13 residues. Germline trimming cut 5 bases from V and 5 bases from J; bases unmatched to any gene: 7.

V gene TRBV29-1 combines with J gene TRBJ2-1; 11 bases map to TRBD2. The CDR3 length is 13 residues. Germline V gives CDR1 SQVTM, CDR2 ANQGSEA. With V trimmed by 2 bases and J by 10 bases, 4 bases remained unmatched. This CDR3 reads CSVEKASGGEQFF. The CDR3, as DNA: TGCAGCGTTGAAAAGGCTAGCGGGGGGGAGCAGTTCTTC.

The chain combines TRBV11-2 with TRBJ2-1; the D is unclear. The end of the DNA aligns better with TRBJ2-7, so the J call may be wrong. Looked up from germline, CDR1 is SGHAT and CDR2 is FQNNGV. The CDR3 has 13 amino acids. In DNA form, the CDR3 reads TGTGCCAGCAGCCCTACCTCCTACAATGAGCAGTACTTC. It is translated as CASSPTSYNEQYF.

This clonotype was observed a handful of times. CDR3 loop: CASSLGTSQSYEQYF. The CDR3 DNA reads as TGCGCCAGCAGCCTAGGGACTAGCCAATCCTACGAGCAGTACTTC. V is TRBV5-1 and J is TRBJ2-7; 9 bases agree with TRBD2. V shed 4 bases, J shed 1 base, and the junction held 6 bases outside the gene matches. Germline CDR1 SGHRS, CDR2 YFSETQ. The CDR3 contains 15 residues.

The sample holds a few counts of this clonotype. V and J are TRBV20-1 and TRBJ1-2; D gene unclear. CDR3 length: 12 residues. V dropped 2 bases and J dropped 8 bases, with 12 bases sitting between them. Germline-derived CDR1 and CDR2 are DFQATT and SNEGSKA (reference sequence). The CDR3 sequence is CSARSGLGGYTF. In DNA form, the CDR3 reads TGCAGTGCTAGATCAGGCCTGGGCGGCTACACCTTC.